This is a list of T cell receptor beta chains from one sample in a study of blood T cells in healthy people across ages. TCRdb reprocessed the 5' RACE reads with MiXCR, giving one entry per CDR3 protein. The data contain approximately 1.5 million distinct CDR3 sequences, about 31% of them seen just once; the ten biggest clones take up around 10%. The sample was blood. The source of these receptors is a young woman in good health. Both conserved end residues are part of each CDR3. Each record gives: clone size, J gene, D gene, V gene, CDR3 DNA, CDR3 protein. The D gene is left open where the match is weak. Size is stated for part of the rows, as once, few or many counts, or as a class when the clone is expanded.

few,TRBJ2-1,TRBD1,TRBV6-5,TGTGCCAGCAAAGACAGGGCCACCTACAATGAGCAGTTCTTC,CASKDRATYNEQFF
.,TRBJ1-1,TRBD1,TRBV9,TGTGCCAGCAGCGAGGGACAGGAGGGGACTGAAGCTTTCTTT,CASSEGQEGTEAFF
.,TRBJ2-3,.,TRBV12-3/TRBV12-4,TGTGCCAGCAGTTCAGCGGTTGTAAGCACAGATACGCAGTATTTT,CASSSAVVSTDTQYF
.,TRBJ2-3,TRBD2,TRBV12-3/TRBV12-4,TGTGCCAGCAGTTCACCGGGACTAGCGGGAGAGACGGCAGATACGCAGTATTTT,CASSSPGLAGETADTQYF
.,TRBJ2-5,TRBD2,TRBV9,TGTGCCAGCAGCGCGGGGGGGGAACAAGAGACCCAGTACTTC,CASSAGGEQETQYF
many,TRBJ2-7,TRBD1,TRBV29-1,TGCAGCTACCGGGACAGGGGCATCCACGAGCAGTACTTC,CSYRDRGIHEQYF
.,TRBJ2-7,.,TRBV28,TGTGCCAGCAGGCCCCGGAGTTGGAAAAGTCACAGAAAGGGTTGTATCGAGCAGTACTTC,CASRPRSWKSHRKGCIEQYF
few,TRBJ2-3,.,TRBV5-6,TGTGCCAGCAGCTTCCAGCCCACAGATACGCAGTATTTT,CASSFQPTDTQYF
.,TRBJ1-2,.,TRBV5-5,TGTGCCAGCAGCTTAAGGGGCGAAGACTATGGCTACACCTTC,CASSLRGEDYGYTF
few,TRBJ1-2,TRBD1,TRBV12-3/TRBV12-4,TGTGCCAGCAGTTTAGCGCTAACTGGGACAGGGGGCGGCTACACCTTC,CASSLALTGTGGGYTF
.,TRBJ1-5,.,TRBV30,TGTGCCTGGAGTGTCGGGGCTTTCAATCAGCCCCAGCATTTT,CAWSVGAFNQPQHF
.,TRBJ1-2,TRBD1,TRBV10-3,TGTGCCATCAGCCTCGACAGGGGATTGACTGGCTGCACCTTC,CAISLDRGLTGCTF
once,TRBJ2-5,.,TRBV20-1,TGCAGTGCTAGAGATATTGACAAGCCGGGGACCCAGTACTTC,CSARDIDKPGTQYF
.,TRBJ2-2,.,TRBV6-1,TGTGCCAGCAGTCGAGGGGGAACCCCCTCCACCACCGGGGAGCTGTTTTTT,CASSRGGTPSTTGELFF
.,TRBJ2-1,TRBD2,TRBV3-1,TGTGCCAGCAGTCCTCCGGGACTAGCGAATGAGCAGTTCTTC,CASSPPGLANEQFF
.,TRBJ1-2,.,TRBV3-1,TGTGCCAGCAGCCCCAGGGGCGGAGAGCGCTACACCTTC,CASSPRGGERYTF
few,TRBJ2-5,TRBD2,TRBV9,TGTGCCAGCAGCGTAACAGCGGGGGGTTCGGGGGAGACCCAGTACTTC,CASSVTAGGSGETQYF
.,TRBJ1-1,.,TRBV30,TGTGCCGGGAGTCGGTGGGGAGACACTGAAGCTTTCTTT,CAGSRWGDTEAFF
.,TRBJ2-3,TRBD2,TRBV10-3,TGTGCCATCAGTCTTAGCGGGGGCCCAGATACGCGGTATTTT,CAISLSGGPDTRYF
.,TRBJ2-1,.,TRBV5-1,TGCGCCAGCAGACCAGGACAGTACAATGAGCAGTTCTTC,CASRPGQYNEQFF
few,TRBJ2-7,TRBD1,TRBV20-1,TGCAGTGCCGAGGACAGGGTTTCCTACGAGCAGTACTTC,CSAEDRVSYEQYF
.,TRBJ2-5,.,TRBV12-3/TRBV12-4,TGTGCCAGCACCATTGACAGTTTCCAAGAGACCCAGTACTTC,CASTIDSFQETQYF
.,TRBJ1-4,.,TRBV29-1,TGCAGCGATCGGAAGAATGAAAAACTGTTTTTT,CSDRKNEKLFF
few,TRBJ2-7,.,TRBV5-6,TGTGCCAGCTCACCATCGGACGGCCCCTACGAGCAGTACTTC,CASSPSDGPYEQYF
few,TRBJ2-1,.,TRBV7-9,TGTGCCAGCGGGTGGACTAACTACAATGAGCAGTTCTTC,CASGWTNYNEQFF
once,TRBJ2-5,.,TRBV5-1,TGCGCCAGCAGCTTGTTCGGGAGAGGTATGGATGAGCAGTACTTC,CASSLFGRGMDEQYF
.,TRBJ2-1,.,TRBV7-6,TGTGCCAGCAGCATTACCGTGTTGGGCCCGAACTCCTACAATGAGCAGTTCTTC,CASSITVLGPNSYNEQFF
.,TRBJ1-1,.,TRBV3-1,TGTGCCAGCAGCCAAGCAGACTCGGACACTGAAGCTTTCTTT,CASSQADSDTEAFF
.,TRBJ1-1,.,TRBV6-1,TGTGCCAGCAGTGCCTGGGACACTGAAGCTTTCTTT,CASSAWDTEAFF
.,TRBJ2-3,TRBD1,TRBV6-5,TGTGCCAGCCGACAGGGGACCCCGCAACCTTATACGCAGTATTTT,CASRQGTPQPYTQYF
.,TRBJ2-7,.,TRBV12-3/TRBV12-4,TGTGCCAGCACCCGGGGGCCACCCTACGAGCAGTACTTC,CASTRGPPYEQYF
few,TRBJ2-5,.,TRBV3-1,TGTGCCAGCAGCCAAGATCTTCAGACCCAGTACTTC,CASSQDLQTQYF
.,TRBJ1-5,.,TRBV12-3/TRBV12-4,TGTGCCAGCAGCGCCATGGGGGGGAGCAATCAGCCCCAGCATTTT,CASSAMGGSNQPQHF
.,TRBJ2-1,.,TRBV20-1,TGCAGTGCTAAAGGGGTACTCAGCTCCTACAATGAGCAGTTCTTC,CSAKGVLSSYNEQFF
.,TRBJ2-1,.,TRBV3-1,TGTGCCAGCAGCCACCCGGATGGGTGGTTCTTC,CASSHPDGWFF
.,TRBJ2-6,.,TRBV4-1,TGCGCCAGCAGCCAATGGGTCGGCTCTGGGGCCAACGCCCTGACTTTC,CASSQWVGSGANALTF
.,TRBJ2-5,TRBD2,TRBV2,TGTGCCAGCAGTTATAGCGGGGGCCACTCAACAGAGACCCAGTACTTC,CASSYSGGHSTETQYF
.,TRBJ2-5,.,TRBV18,TGTGCCAGCTCACCACCTGGGGAAGGAATGAGGACCCAGTACTTC,CASSPPGEGMRTQYF
.,TRBJ2-7,TRBD2,TRBV20-1,TGCAGTGCCCCGAGTATGCGGGAGTACGAGCAGTACTTC,CSAPSMREYEQYF
once,TRBJ1-2,TRBD1,TRBV7-9,TGTGCCAGCAAAGGGGGCAACTATGGCTACACCTTC,CASKGGNYGYTF
.,TRBJ1-2,TRBD1,TRBV5-1,TGCGCCAGCAGCTTACTCCTGGGACAGGGAACCAACTATGGCTACACCTTC,CASSLLLGQGTNYGYTF
many,TRBJ2-1,TRBD2,TRBV12-3/TRBV12-4,TGTGCCAGCAGGGGGACTAGCGGGGACTACAATGAGCAGTTCTTC,CASRGTSGDYNEQFF
few,TRBJ1-2,.,TRBV5-5,TGTGCCAGCAGCTTTTCAGGCCAAGATGGCTATGGCTACACCTTC,CASSFSGQDGYGYTF
.,TRBJ2-1,TRBD1,TRBV7-9,TGTGCCAGCAGCCCTGGGGACAGTGGACGAAATGAGCAGTTCTTC,CASSPGDSGRNEQFF
.,TRBJ1-4,TRBD1,TRBV2,TGTGCCAGCAGTGGACAGGGGGCCAAAGAAAAACTGTTTTTT,CASSGQGAKEKLFF
few,TRBJ1-2,.,TRBV3-1,TGTGCCAGCAGCCAAGGCACAACAGCGGTTACTGGTGGCTACACCTTC,CASSQGTTAVTGGYTF
few,TRBJ2-1,.,TRBV7-7,TGTGCCAGCAGCCTGTCATCCCAGAACAATGAGCAGTTCTTC,CASSLSSQNNEQFF
.,TRBJ2-5,TRBD2,TRBV4-1,TGCGCCAGCAGCCAAGTAGCGGGATCAGGGGAGACCCAGTACTTC,CASSQVAGSGETQYF
.,TRBJ1-1,.,TRBV20-1,TGCAGTGCGTATACAGGGTTGAGCACTGAAGCTTTCTTT,CSAYTGLSTEAFF
.,TRBJ2-5,.,TRBV12-3/TRBV12-4,TGTGCCAGCAGGTTGTTTCCAGGAGGAGAGACCCAGTACTTC,CASRLFPGGETQYF
.,TRBJ2-1,TRBD1,TRBV2,TGTGCCAGCATCGCCGAGGACAGGCCCGACAATGAGCAGTTCTTC,CASIAEDRPDNEQFF